This section outlines one T cell receptor beta chain sequence together with its context. The antigen this receptor binds is unknown. Base qualities are missing; no much larger clone stands one base away. The sample comes from a study of blood T cells in healthy people across ages (dated by TCRdb to about 2015). About the investigation overall: In model experiments, template switching captured roughly one uniquely barcoded TCR beta cDNA molecule for every two T cells. Using deep sequencing normalized with unique cDNA molecular identifiers, the study measured how TCR beta repertoire diversity changes with age. The donors were split into four age groups: young (average about 16 years), middle-aged (roughly 39), aged (roughly 65) and long-lived (roughly 77). To avoid experimental bias, donors of different ages were distributed randomly across sequencing lanes. Two additional independent replicas of 1 million unique cDNA reads from the same blood draw were analyzed for two donors (one aged 18 to 30 and one aged 80 or older). Here is what the overall study found, with its caveats: Compared with the aged group, the long-lived group had more naive CD4+ T cells, fewer expanded clones and increased TCR diversity, a pattern suggesting age selection. The percentage of naive T cells measured by flow cytometry correlated strongly with observed TCR beta diversity. Estimates of total diversity from one million sequenced T cells were regarded as lower bounds and underestimates. Observed TCR beta diversity per million T cells fell roughly linearly with age, and a significant reduction was already apparent by age around 40. Since profiling was done on bulk unsorted PBMCs, naive and antigen-experienced compartments could not be conclusively compared. The CMV infection status of donors was not known, potentially confounding age-related changes in expanded clonotypes.

The approximately 41 donors, aged 6 to 90 years, were systemically healthy Caucasian individuals from Russia. Each donor gave 8 to 10 milliliters of peripheral blood, collected into EDTA-treated Vacutainer tubes. Ficoll-Paque density-gradient centrifugation was used to isolate PBMCs, with at least 6 million per sample. Trizol reagent was used to extract total RNA from PBMCs, with at least 6 micrograms per sample. The percentages of naive CD45RAhigh/CD27high T cells were determined by flow cytometry on a PBMC aliquot from every donor. CDR1 MNHEY and CDR2 SVGAGI are derived from the germline V gene. Deletion took 7 bases off V and 4 bases off J, with a span of 13 bases between the germline ends. Inclusive of the bounding cysteine and phenylalanine, the CDR3 is 13 residues long. Only the CDR3 region is kept as DNA, spanning 39 bases read in frame from base 1. Library preparation used 5' RACE. Reads for this sample came from an Illumina HiSeq 2500. The second PCR ran for about 6 to 11 cycles and used a J-beta primer mix along with a sample-barcoded 5' primer. Each TCR beta cDNA molecule received a unique molecular identifier from a template-switch 5' adaptor carrying 12 random nucleotides. At least 3 million CDR3-containing paired-end reads were obtained from each sample. First-strand cDNA was synthesized from all RNA with the Mint cDNA synthesis kit, primed by a TRBC-specific oligonucleotide. After uracil-DNA glycosylase treatment, a first 18-cycle PCR used universal primers M1SS and BC2_uni_R on all cDNA. Processing in the source paper ran as follows. Normalization of each sample was performed by random selection of 1 million high-quality reads, each carrying a distinct molecular identifier. Reads sharing molecular identifiers were discarded rather than binned into consensus sequences. MiTCR, with a Q25 quality threshold and the strictest error-elimination algorithm, was used for CDR3 identification, clonotype clustering and error correction. A nonparametric unseen species model using Euler transformation provided a lower-bound estimate of total TCR beta diversity. In-frame beta chains were kept once TCRdb had trimmed the public reads at Q25 with fastp and called clones with MiXCR. CDR3 protein sequences are deduplicated, and each keeps its most common genes and DNA. TCRdb, rather than the study authors, made the V and J calls. The sample yields 1.5 million to 2 million distinct CDR3 sequences; 40% to 55% were counted once. The top ten constitute 2.1% of the sample.

The V gene is TRBV6-5 and the J gene is TRBJ1-1, with the D segment identity uncertain. Source material: blood. The clonotype was recovered from a woman in her forties in good health. The sequence in DNA is TGTGCCAGCACCAACCCCTCGGGCACTGAAGCTTTCTTT. This sequence encodes CASTNPSGTEAFF.